Below are 23 T cell receptor beta chains sequenced from a single sample in a study of T cells after posttransplantation cyclophosphamide. Profiling relied on immunoSEQ multiplex PCR, and the TCRdb table lists in-frame clones only, not all of them. In the table there are about 16,000 clones, roughly nine tenths of which are singletons. Busulfan-fludarabine conditioning, marrow transplant, and cyclophosphamide on days +3 and +4 were administered. The sequences come from CD4+ T cells sorted from blood, collected after allogeneic stem cell transplant with posttransplant cyclophosphamide. These receptors were obtained from a male patient aged 60-70 years who received an allogeneic stem cell transplant from a related donor and was CMV-positive. Some T cells may have originated in the graft donor.

The V call is TRBV2, the J call TRBJ1-2, with D perhaps matching TRBD1 (5 bases). V was cut by 4 bases and J by 8 bases, with 20 bases left in between. The CDR3 has 15 residues. CDR1 and CDR2 from the germline V gene are SNHLY and FYNNEI. CDR3 in amino acids: CASSVVQALIGGYTF. The CDR3 DNA sequence: TGTGCCAGCAGTGTAGTACAGGCCCTAATAGGGGGCTACACCTTC. Variable domain in full (rest from reference TRBV2 and TRBJ1-2): EPEVTQTPSHQVTQMGQEVILRCVPISNHLYFYWYRQILGQKVEFLVSFYNNEISEKSEIFDDQFSVERPDGSNFTLKIRSTKLEDSAMYFCASSVVQALIGGYTFGSGTRLTVV.

This clone occurred once. The CDR3 reads CASSEAGAQGAGNTIYF. CDR3 in DNA: TGTGCCAGCTCTGAGGCAGGAGCTCAAGGGGCTGGAAACACCATATATTTT. The chain employs TRBV18 and TRBJ1-3; D may be TRBD1 (5 bases). V was shortened by 6 bases and J by 2 bases, with 20 bases between the two germline ends. This CDR3 has 17 residues. CDR1 and CDR2 (germline): KGHSH, LQKENI.

The chain employs TRBV11-2 and TRBJ2-1, with D perhaps matching TRBD2 (6 bases). The CDR3 is made up of 13 amino acids. Germline-derived CDR1 and CDR2 are SGHAT and FQNNGV. The ends were cut back, 4 bases at V and 9 bases at J, with 13 bases in the middle. The CDR3 DNA sequence: TGTGCCAGCAGCTCCGGAGGGGTGGTTGAGCAGTTCTTC. It encodes CASSSGGVVEQFF.

The chain has TRBV2 and TRBJ2-1; TRBD2 might be the D (6 bases). This CDR3 contains 13 residues. The V and J ends lost 7 bases and 6 bases respectively, with 13 bases between them. The germline V gene encodes CDR1 SNHLY and CDR2 FYNNEI. As DNA, the CDR3 is TGTGCCAGCATAGCGGTGCCAGGCAATGAGCAGTTCTTC. Translating it yields CASIAVPGNEQFF.

V and J are TRBV7-8 and TRBJ1-2, with 7 bases lining up with TRBD1. Looked up from germline, CDR1 is SGHVS and CDR2 is FQNEAQ. The CDR3 has 16 amino acids. Germline trimming cut 1 base from V and 4 bases from J; bases unmatched to any gene: 9. CDR3 sequence reads: CASSLEGTVMTYGYTF. The CDR3 nucleotides read TGTGCCAGCAGCTTAGAAGGGACAGTGATGACCTATGGCTACACCTTC.

The CDR3, as DNA: TGCGCCAGCAGCTTGGATGGGGGGGCCGGGTACACTGAAGCTTTCTTT. It encodes CASSLDGGAGYTEAFF. The genes are TRBV5-1 and TRBJ1-1; TRBD1 is a possible D gene (6 bases). The CDR3 extends over 16 amino acids. The germline CDR1 and CDR2 sequences are SGHRS and YFSETQ. V lost 0 bases, J lost 3 bases, and 15 bases lay in between.

V gene TRBV19 combines with J gene TRBJ1-2, with 7 bases lining up with TRBD1. V was clipped by 2 bases and J by 6 bases; unmatched bases: 6. CDR1 is LNHDA and CDR2 is SQIVND in the germline V gene (reference sequence). The CDR3 runs to 14 residues. The CDR3 is CASSIRQQGDGYTF. For the CDR3, the DNA is TGTGCCAGTAGTATAAGGCAGCAGGGGGATGGCTACACCTTC. The whole variable domain, filled in from reference TRBV19 and TRBJ1-2, reads DGGITQSPKYLFRKEGQNVTLSCEQNLNHDAMYWYRQDPGQGLRLIYYSQIVNDFQKGDIAEGYSVSREKKESFPLTVTSAQKNPTAFYLCASSIRQQGDGYTFGSGTRLTVV.

This clone was observed a single time. The J gene is TRBJ1-3, the V gene TRBV4-1, with D tentatively TRBD1 (6 bases). CDR1 and CDR2 (germline): MGHRA, YSYEKL. The CDR3 extends over 17 amino acids. V was cut by 2 bases and J by 0 bases, with 14 bases left in between. The CDR3 loop is CASSQPPRGGSGNTIYF. The CDR3 bases are TGCGCCAGCAGCCAACCTCCACGAGGGGGCTCTGGAAACACCATATATTTT.

V gene TRBV2 combines with J gene TRBJ2-5; no definite D call. With the DNA end fitting TRBJ2-7 better, the J assignment may be wrong. Germline-derived CDR1 and CDR2 are SNHLY and FYNNEI. This CDR3 region has 14 residues. CDR3 loop: CASSEARYTYEQYF. DNA for the CDR3: TGTGCCAGCAGTGAAGCAAGATATACCTACGAGCAGTACTTC.

The chain is built from TRBV28 and TRBJ1-2; TRBD1 agrees at 7 bases. Germline V gives CDR1 MDHEN, CDR2 SYDVKM. CDR3 size: 14 residues. The trim removed 6 bases at V and 2 bases at J, leaving 6 bases unmatched. The CDR3 loop is CASRYIGGNYGYTF. Here the CDR3 DNA reads TGTGCCAGCAGGTACATAGGGGGCAACTATGGCTACACCTTC.

The DNA of the CDR3 is TGTGCCAGCAGCTCGCCGGGGGGCCAAGAGACCCAGTACTTC. Amino acids: CASSSPGGQETQYF. V is TRBV5-4 and J is TRBJ2-5; 7 positions agree with TRBD2. Per germline, CDR1 SGHNT and CDR2 YYREEE (reference sequence). The junction had 3 bases not matched to a gene; V was cut back by 3 bases and J by 1 base. The CDR3 is made up of 14 amino acids.

This chain uses TRBV28 with TRBJ2-1, with 15 bases lining up with TRBD2. J was trimmed by 2 bases and V by 4 bases; bases with no gene match: 6. CDR3 length: 18 amino acids. Germline CDR1 reads MDHEN; CDR2 reads SYDVKM. The CDR3 spells CASSSTGLAGGPYNEQFF. CDR3 sequence (DNA): TGTGCCAGCAGTTCTACGGGACTAGCGGGGGGACCCTACAATGAGCAGTTCTTC.

The V and J genes are TRBV28 and TRBJ2-5; tentative D call: TRBD2 (7 bases). The J call may not be correct, given that the DNA end is closer to TRBJ2-7. The CDR3 runs to 14 residues. Germline lookup yields CDR1 MDHEN and CDR2 SYDVKM. This CDR3 is CASRQQGGGYEQYF. The CDR3 region has the DNA TGTGCCAGCAGACAACAGGGCGGGGGCTACGAGCAGTACTTC.

J is TRBJ2-7 and V is TRBV6-1; 7 bases match TRBD1. There are 15 residues in the CDR3. CDR1 is MNHNS and CDR2 is SASEGT in the germline V gene. Trimming at V came to 6 bases and at J to 6 bases, leaving 14 bases not matched to a gene. CDR3 nucleotide sequence: TGTGCCAGCAGACCGTCGACAGGGAGAGTTTCCGAGCAGTACTTC. Its translation: CASRPSTGRVSEQYF.

This clone was recorded only once. This chain links TRBV4-3 with TRBJ1-1, with D unclear. The germline gives CDR1 LGHNA, CDR2 YSLEER. V was clipped by 0 bases and J by 6 bases, with 14 bases between them. The CDR3 is 15 residues long. Here the CDR3 DNA reads TGCGCCAGCAGCCAAGATATTCGGGATTACGCTGAAGCTTTCTTT. Translated, it gives CASSQDIRDYAEAFF.

The V and J genes are TRBV9 and TRBJ2-1; D not resolved. The CDR3 runs 13 residues. The V end was cut by 0 bases, the J end by 7 bases, with 8 bases between. Germline lookup yields CDR1 SGDLS and CDR2 YYNGEE. The CDR3 nucleotides are TGTGCCAGCAGCGTAGTCCCGGAGAATGAGCAGTTCTTC. Its protein is CASSVVPENEQFF.

V usage is TRBV5-6 and J usage is TRBJ2-1, with 9 bases that match TRBD1. The CDR3 consists of 13 residues. V was pared by 4 bases and J by 6 bases, with 2 bases of the junction left unmatched. From germline, CDR1 is SGHDT and CDR2 YYEEEE. Here the CDR3 reads CASSTGGFNEQFF. In nucleotides, the CDR3 is TGTGCCAGCAGCACAGGGGGCTTCAATGAGCAGTTCTTC.

The chain uses TRBV15 and TRBJ2-7; D is possibly TRBD1 (6 bases). This CDR3 comprises 16 residues. V was shortened by 0 bases and J by 3 bases, with 15 bases between the two germline ends. Germline loops: CDR1 LNHNV, CDR2 YYDKDF (reference sequence). DNA for the CDR3: TGTGCCACCAGCAGAGATCCAGGCAGGGGTATCTACGAGCAGTACTTC. This translates into CATSRDPGRGIYEQYF.

The V call is TRBV6-5, the J call TRBJ1-6; 10 bases line up with TRBD1. The CDR3 loop spans 16 amino acids. Trimming cost V 4 bases and J 7 bases; bases outside gene matches: 7. Looked up from germline, CDR1 is MNHEY and CDR2 is SVGAGI. The chain's CDR3 is CASSLNRDRGNSPLHF. CDR3 nucleotide sequence: TGTGCCAGCAGTTTGAACCGGGACAGGGGAAATTCACCCCTCCACTTT.

The rearrangement uses TRBV18 and TRBJ2-5; TRBD1 matches at 9 bases. The J call is doubtful: the DNA matches TRBJ2-7 better. CDR1 is KGHSH, CDR2 LQKENI, per germline. CDR3 length equals 13 residues. CDR3 DNA: TGTGCCGTCGGGACAGGGACGAACGACGAGCAGTACTTC. This encodes CAVGTGTNDEQYF.

The rearrangement joins TRBV6-6 to TRBJ1-4, with TRBD1 as a possible D gene (6 bases). Trimming cost V 2 bases and J 5 bases, with 12 bases left between them. The length of the CDR3 is 15 residues. Germline V gene lookup returns CDR1 MNHNY and CDR2 SVGAGI (reference sequence). This chain's CDR3 is CASSYPQGGNEKLFF. CDR3 coding DNA: TGTGCCAGCAGTTACCCACAGGGCGGGAATGAAAAACTGTTTTTT.

This chain connects TRBV5-4 to TRBJ2-7; the D gene is possibly TRBD1 (6 bases). V lost 4 bases, J lost 2 bases, and 10 bases lay in between. Germline V lookup: CDR1 SGHNT, CDR2 YYREEE (reference sequence). The length of the CDR3 is 13 residues. The CDR3 DNA reads as TGTGCCAGCAGCAGGACAGAGGCCTACGAGCAGTACTTC. Its translation is CASSRTEAYEQYF.

This chain uses TRBV9 with TRBJ2-5, with 8 bases fitting TRBD1. With the DNA end fitting TRBJ2-7 better, the J assignment may be wrong. The germline gives CDR1 SGDLS, CDR2 YYNGEE. The CDR3 contains 17 residues. CDR3 bases: TGTGCCAGCAGCGTAGAGTGGGGGACGGACAGGGACTACGAGCAGTACTTC. Translated: CASSVEWGTDRDYEQYF.